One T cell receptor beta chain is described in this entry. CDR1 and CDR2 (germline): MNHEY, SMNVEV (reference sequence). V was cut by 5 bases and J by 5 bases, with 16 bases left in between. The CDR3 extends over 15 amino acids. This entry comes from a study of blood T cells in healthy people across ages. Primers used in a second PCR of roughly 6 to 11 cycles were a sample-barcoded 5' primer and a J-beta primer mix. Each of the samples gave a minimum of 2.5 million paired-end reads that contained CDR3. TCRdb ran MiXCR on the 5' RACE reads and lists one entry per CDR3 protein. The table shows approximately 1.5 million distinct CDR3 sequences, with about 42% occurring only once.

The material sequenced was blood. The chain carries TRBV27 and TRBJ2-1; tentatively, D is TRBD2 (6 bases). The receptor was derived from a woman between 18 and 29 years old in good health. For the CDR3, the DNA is TGTGCCAGCAGTGTGGCCTCCGGAGGGAACAATGAGCAGTTCTTC. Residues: CASSVASGGNNEQFF.